This TCR beta chain is from a study of cytomegalovirus exposure and HLA in healthy donors. Profiled with immunoSEQ multiplex PCR; TCRdb holds only in-frame clones, not every one. The sample shows about 330,000 clones, about nine tenths of them seen only once. The CDR3 contains 12 residues. Trimming left V 1 base short and J 10 bases short, with 8 bases between. Germline V gene data show CDR1 as SNHLY and CDR2 as FYNNEI. Sequencing was performed on PBMCs. The receptor comes from a woman younger than 30 in good health and CMV-seronegative. The chain joins TRBV2 to TRBJ2-1; tentatively, D is TRBD1 (5 bases). CDR3 bases: TGTGCCAGCAGTGAAGGGGGCTGGGAGCAGTTCTTC. As protein: CASSEGGWEQFF.